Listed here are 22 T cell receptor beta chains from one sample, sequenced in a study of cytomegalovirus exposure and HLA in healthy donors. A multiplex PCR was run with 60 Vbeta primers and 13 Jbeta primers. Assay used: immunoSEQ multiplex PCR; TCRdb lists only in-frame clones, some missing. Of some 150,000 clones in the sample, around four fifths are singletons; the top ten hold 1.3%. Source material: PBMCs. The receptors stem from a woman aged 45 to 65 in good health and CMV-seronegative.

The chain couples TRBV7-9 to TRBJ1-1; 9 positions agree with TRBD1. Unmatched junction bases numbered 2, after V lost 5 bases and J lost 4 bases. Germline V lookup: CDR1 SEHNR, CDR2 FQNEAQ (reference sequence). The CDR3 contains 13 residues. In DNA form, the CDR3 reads TGTGCCAGCAGCGGGGACAGGGTCACTGAAGCTTTCTTT. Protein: CASSGDRVTEAFF.

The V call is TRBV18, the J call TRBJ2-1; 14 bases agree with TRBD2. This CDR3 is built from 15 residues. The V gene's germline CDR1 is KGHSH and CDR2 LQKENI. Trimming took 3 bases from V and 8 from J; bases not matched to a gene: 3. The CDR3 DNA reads TGTGCCAGCTCACCGACTAGCGGGAGGGCATATGAGCAGTTCTTC. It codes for CASSPTSGRAYEQFF. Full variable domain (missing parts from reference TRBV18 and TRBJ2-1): NAGVMQNPRHLVRRRGQEARLRCSPMKGHSHVYWYRQLPEEGLKFMVYLQKENIIDESGMPKERFSAEFPKEGPSILRIQQVVRGDSAAYFCASSPTSGRAYEQFFGPGTRLTVL.

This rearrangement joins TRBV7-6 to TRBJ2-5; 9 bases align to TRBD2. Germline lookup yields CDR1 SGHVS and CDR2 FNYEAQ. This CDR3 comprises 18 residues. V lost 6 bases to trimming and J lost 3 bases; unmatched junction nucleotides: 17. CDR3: CASRKKDARVAGEETQYF. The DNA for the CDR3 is TGTGCCAGCAGGAAGAAGGATGCTCGGGTAGCGGGGGAAGAGACCCAGTACTTC. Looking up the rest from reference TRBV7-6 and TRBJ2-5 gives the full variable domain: GAGVSQSPRYKVTKRGQDVALRCDPISGHVSLYWYRQALGQGPEFLTYFNYEAQQDKSGLPNDRFSAERPEGSISTLTIQRTEQRDSAMYRCASRKKDARVAGEETQYFGPGTRLLVL.

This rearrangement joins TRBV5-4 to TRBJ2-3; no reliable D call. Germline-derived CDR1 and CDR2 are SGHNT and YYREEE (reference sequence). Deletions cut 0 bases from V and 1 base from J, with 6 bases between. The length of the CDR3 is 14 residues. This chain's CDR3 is CASSLEAGTDTQYF. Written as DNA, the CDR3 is TGTGCCAGCAGCTTGGAGGCGGGCACAGATACGCAGTATTTT.

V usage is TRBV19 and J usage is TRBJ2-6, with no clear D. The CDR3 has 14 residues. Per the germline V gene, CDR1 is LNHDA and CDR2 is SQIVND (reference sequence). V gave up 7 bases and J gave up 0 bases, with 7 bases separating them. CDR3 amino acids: CASKQPSGANVLTF. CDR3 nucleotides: TGTGCCAGTAAACAGCCCTCTGGGGCCAACGTCCTGACTTTC.

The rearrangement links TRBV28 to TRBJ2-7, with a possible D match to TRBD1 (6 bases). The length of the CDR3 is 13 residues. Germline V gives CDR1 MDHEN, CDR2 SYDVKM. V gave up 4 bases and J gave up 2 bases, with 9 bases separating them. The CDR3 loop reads CASSSDSPYEQYF. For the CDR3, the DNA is TGTGCCAGCAGTTCGGACAGCCCCTACGAGCAGTACTTC. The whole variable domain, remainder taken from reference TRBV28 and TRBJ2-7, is DVKVTQSSRYLVKRTGEKVFLECVQDMDHENMFWYRQDPGLGLRLIYFSYDVKMKEKGDIPEGYSVSREKKERFSLILESASTNQTSMYLCASSSDSPYEQYFGPGTRLTVT.

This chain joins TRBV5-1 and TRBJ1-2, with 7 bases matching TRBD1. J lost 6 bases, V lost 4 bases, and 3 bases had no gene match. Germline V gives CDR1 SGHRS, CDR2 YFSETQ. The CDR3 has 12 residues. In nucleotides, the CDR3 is TGCGCCAGCAGCGAAGACAGGGATGGCTACACCTTC. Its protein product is CASSEDRDGYTF. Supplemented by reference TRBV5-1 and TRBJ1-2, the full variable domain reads KAGVTQTPRYLIKTRGQQVTLSCSPISGHRSVSWYQQTPGQGLQFLFEYFSETQRNKGNFPGRFSGRQFSNSRSEMNVSTLELGDSALYLCASSEDRDGYTFGSGTRLTVV.

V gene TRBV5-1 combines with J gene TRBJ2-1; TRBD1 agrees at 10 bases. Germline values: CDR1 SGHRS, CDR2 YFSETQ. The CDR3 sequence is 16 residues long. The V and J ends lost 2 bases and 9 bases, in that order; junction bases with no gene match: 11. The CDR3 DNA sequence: TGCGCCAGCAGCTTATTTTCCGACAGGGGGCTACGTGAGCAGTTCTTC. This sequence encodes CASSLFSDRGLREQFF. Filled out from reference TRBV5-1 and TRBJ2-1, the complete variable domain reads KAGVTQTPRYLIKTRGQQVTLSCSPISGHRSVSWYQQTPGQGLQFLFEYFSETQRNKGNFPGRFSGRQFSNSRSEMNVSTLELGDSALYLCASSLFSDRGLREQFFGPGTRLTVL.

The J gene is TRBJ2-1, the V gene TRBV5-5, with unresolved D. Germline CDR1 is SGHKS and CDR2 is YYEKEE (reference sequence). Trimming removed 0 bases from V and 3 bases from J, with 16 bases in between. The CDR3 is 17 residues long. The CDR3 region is CASSLAVRGRIYNEQFF. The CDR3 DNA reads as TGTGCCAGCAGCTTGGCGGTCCGAGGCAGAATCTACAATGAGCAGTTCTTC.

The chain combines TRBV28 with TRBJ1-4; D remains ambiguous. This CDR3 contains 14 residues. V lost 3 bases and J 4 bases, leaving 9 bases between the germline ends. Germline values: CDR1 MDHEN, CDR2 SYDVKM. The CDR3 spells CASSLVSDNEKLFF. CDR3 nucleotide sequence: TGTGCCAGCAGTTTGGTCAGTGATAATGAAAAACTGTTTTTT.

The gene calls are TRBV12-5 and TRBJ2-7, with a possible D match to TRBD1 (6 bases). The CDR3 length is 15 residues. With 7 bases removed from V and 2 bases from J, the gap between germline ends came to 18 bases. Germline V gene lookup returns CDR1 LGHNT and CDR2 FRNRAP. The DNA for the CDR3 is TGTGCTAGTGCCTCCGACGGACAGCTTACCTACGAGCAGTACTTC. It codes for CASASDGQLTYEQYF. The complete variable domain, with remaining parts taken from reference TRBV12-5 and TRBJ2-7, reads DARVTQTPRHKVTEMGQEVTMRCQPILGHNTVFWYRQTMMQGLELLAYFRNRAPLDDSGMPKDRFSAEMPDATLATLKIQPSEPRDSAVYFCASASDGQLTYEQYFGPGTRLTVT.

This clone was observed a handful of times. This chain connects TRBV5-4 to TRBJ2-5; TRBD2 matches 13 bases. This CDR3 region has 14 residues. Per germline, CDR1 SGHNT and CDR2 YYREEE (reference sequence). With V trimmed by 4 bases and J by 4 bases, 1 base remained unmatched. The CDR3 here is CASSRTSGRETQYF. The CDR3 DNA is TGTGCCAGCAGCCGGACTAGCGGGAGAGAGACCCAGTACTTC.

The CDR3 loop is CASSVLTGSYEQYF. The CDR3 DNA is TGTGCCAGCAGTGTACTTACAGGTTCTTACGAGCAGTACTTC. J is TRBJ2-7 and V is TRBV28; TRBD1 is a possible D gene (5 bases). V lost 5 bases and J lost 4, with 15 bases in between. Germline V gives CDR1 MDHEN, CDR2 SYDVKM. This CDR3 contains 14 residues.

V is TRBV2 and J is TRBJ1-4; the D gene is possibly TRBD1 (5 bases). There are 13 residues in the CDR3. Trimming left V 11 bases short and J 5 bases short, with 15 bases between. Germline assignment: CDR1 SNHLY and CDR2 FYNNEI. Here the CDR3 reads CAVYRGLNEKLFF. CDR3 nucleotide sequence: TGTGCCGTCTATAGGGGATTGAATGAAAAACTGTTTTTT. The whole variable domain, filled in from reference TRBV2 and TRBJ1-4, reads EPEVTQTPSHQVTQMGQEVILRCVPISNHLYFYWYRQILGQKVEFLVSFYNNEISEKSEIFDDQFSVERPDGSNFTLKIRSTKLEDSAMYFCAVYRGLNEKLFFGSGTQLSVL.

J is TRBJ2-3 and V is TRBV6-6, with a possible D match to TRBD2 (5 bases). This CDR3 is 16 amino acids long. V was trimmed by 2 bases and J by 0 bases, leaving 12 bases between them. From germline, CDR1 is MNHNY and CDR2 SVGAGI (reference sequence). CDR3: CASSYRAGTSTDTQYF. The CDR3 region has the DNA TGTGCCAGCAGTTACAGGGCGGGTACTAGCACAGATACGCAGTATTTT.

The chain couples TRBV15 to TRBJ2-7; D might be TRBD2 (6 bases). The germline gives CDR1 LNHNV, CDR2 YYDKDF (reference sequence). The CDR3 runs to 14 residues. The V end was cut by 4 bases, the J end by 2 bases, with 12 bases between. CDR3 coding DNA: TGTGCCACCAGCATGGGCGGGGTAACCTACGAGCAGTACTTC. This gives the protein CATSMGGVTYEQYF.

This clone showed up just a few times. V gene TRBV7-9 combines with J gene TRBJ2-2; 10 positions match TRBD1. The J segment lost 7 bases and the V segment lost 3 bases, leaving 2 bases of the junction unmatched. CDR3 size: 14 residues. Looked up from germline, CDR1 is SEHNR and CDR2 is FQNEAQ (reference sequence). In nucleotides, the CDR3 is TGTGCCAGCAGCTTGGGACAGGGGTACGGGGAGCTGTTTTTT. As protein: CASSLGQGYGELFF. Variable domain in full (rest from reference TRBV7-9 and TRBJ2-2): DTGVSQNPRHKITKRGQNVTFRCDPISEHNRLYWYRQTLGQGPEFLTYFQNEAQLEKSRLLSDRFSAERPKGSFSTLEIQRTEQGDSAMYLCASSLGQGYGELFFGEGSRLTVL.

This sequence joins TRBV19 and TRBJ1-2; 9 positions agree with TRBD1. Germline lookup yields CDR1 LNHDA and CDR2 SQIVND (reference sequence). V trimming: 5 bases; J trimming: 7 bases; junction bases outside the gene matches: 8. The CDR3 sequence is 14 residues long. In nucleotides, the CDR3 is TGTGCCAGTAGTCCATGGGACAGGGCGGCTGGCTACACCTTC. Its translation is CASSPWDRAAGYTF.

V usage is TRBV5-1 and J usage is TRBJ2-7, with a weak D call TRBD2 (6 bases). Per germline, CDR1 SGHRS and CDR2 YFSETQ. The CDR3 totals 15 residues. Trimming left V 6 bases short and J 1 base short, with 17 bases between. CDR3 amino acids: CASTPGPGGSYEQYF. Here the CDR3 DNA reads TGCGCCAGCACCCCGGGCCCAGGAGGGTCCTACGAGCAGTACTTC. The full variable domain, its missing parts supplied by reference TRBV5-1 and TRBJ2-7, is KAGVTQTPRYLIKTRGQQVTLSCSPISGHRSVSWYQQTPGQGLQFLFEYFSETQRNKGNFPGRFSGRQFSNSRSEMNVSTLELGDSALYLCASTPGPGGSYEQYFGPGTRLTVT.

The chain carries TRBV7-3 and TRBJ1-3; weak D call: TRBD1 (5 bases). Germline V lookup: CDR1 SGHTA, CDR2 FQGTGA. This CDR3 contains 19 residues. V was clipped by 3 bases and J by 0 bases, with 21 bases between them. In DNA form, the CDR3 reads TGTGCCAGCAGCTTCCCAGCCTGGGGCGACATCTACTCTGGAAACACCATATATTTT. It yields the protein CASSFPAWGDIYSGNTIYF. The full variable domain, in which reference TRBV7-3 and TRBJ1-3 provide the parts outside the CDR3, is GAGVSQTPSNKVTEKGKYVELRCDPISGHTALYWYRQSLGQGPEFLIYFQGTGAADDSGLPNDRFFAVRPEGSVSTLKIQRTERGDSAVYLCASSFPAWGDIYSGNTIYFGEGSWLTVV.

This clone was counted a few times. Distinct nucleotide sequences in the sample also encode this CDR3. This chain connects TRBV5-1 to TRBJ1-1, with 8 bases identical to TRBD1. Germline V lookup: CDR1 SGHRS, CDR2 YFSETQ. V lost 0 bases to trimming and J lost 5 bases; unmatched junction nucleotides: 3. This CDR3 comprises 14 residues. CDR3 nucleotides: TGCGCCAGCAGCTTGGGGACAGGGAGTACTGAAGCTTTCTTT. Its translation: CASSLGTGSTEAFF.

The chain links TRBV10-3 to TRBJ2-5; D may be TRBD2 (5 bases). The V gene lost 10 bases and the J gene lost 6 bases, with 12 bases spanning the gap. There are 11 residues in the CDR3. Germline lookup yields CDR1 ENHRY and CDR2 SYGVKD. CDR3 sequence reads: CASGEGKTQYF. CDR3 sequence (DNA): TGTGCCAGCGGAGAGGGAAAGACCCAGTACTTC.